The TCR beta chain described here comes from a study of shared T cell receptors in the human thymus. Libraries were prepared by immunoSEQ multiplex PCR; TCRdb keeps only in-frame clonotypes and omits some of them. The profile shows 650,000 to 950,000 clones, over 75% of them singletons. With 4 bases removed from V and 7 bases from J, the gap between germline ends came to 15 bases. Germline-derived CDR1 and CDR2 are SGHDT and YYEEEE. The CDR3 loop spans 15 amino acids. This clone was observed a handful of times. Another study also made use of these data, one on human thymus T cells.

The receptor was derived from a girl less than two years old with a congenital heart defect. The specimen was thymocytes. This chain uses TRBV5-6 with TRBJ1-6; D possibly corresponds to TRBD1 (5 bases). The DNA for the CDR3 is TGTGCCAGCAGCAACAGTACAGGCCGCAATTCACCCCTCCACTTT. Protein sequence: CASSNSTGRNSPLHF.